This T cell receptor beta chain was documented in a study of cytomegalovirus exposure and HLA in healthy donors. With respect to this clone: Its target is not known.

Findings and caveats of the study: Among the sequence variants, a highly shared cluster was likely an artifact of sequencing. Later findings reportedly placed an Asian-associated ancestry cluster below the 666-donor mean for N-insertions. Researchers reported in a later analysis that a missense DCLRE1C variant was tied to TCR beta V- and J-gene trimming.

The PCR ran on 60 Vbeta and 13 Jbeta primers. Measured with immunoSEQ multiplex PCR; TCRdb has only the in-frame clones, and not every one. The sample lists around 120,000 clones, about three quarters seen once, with approximately 8.2% in the top ten. This CDR3 comprises 15 residues. In germline, CDR1 is MNHEY, CDR2 SVGAGI. The V gene lost 2 bases and the J gene lost 3 bases, with 11 bases spanning the gap. The sequence came from a woman between 35 and 50 years old in good health and CMV-seropositive. The source material was PBMCs. This chain uses TRBV6-5 with TRBJ1-3; D unclear. As DNA, the CDR3 is TGTGCCAGCAGTTACGGTCAGAGCGGTGGAAACACCATATATTTT. Its translation is CASSYGQSGGNTIYF.